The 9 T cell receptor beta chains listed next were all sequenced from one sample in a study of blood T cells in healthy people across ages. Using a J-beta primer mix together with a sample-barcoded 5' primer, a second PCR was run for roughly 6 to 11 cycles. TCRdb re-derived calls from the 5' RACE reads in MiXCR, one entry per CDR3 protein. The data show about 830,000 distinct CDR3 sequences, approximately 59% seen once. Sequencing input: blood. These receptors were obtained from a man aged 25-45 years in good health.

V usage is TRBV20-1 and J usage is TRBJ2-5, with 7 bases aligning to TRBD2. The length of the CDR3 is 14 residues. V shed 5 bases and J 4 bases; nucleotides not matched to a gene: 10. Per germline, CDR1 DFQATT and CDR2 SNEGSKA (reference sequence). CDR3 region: CSAAVLSGGETQYF. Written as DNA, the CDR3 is TGCAGTGCTGCTGTCCTTTCGGGAGGAGAGACCCAGTACTTC.

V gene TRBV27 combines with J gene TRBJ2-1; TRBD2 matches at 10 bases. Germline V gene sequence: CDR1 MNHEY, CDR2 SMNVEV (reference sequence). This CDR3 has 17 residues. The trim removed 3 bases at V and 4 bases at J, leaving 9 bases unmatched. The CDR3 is CASSFSQRGGQYNEQFF. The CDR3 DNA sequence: TGTGCCAGCAGTTTTTCTCAGCGGGGGGGCCAATACAATGAGCAGTTCTTC.

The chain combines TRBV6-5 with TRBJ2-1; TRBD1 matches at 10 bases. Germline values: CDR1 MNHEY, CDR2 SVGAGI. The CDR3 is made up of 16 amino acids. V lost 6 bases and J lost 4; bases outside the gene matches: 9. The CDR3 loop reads CASRRSGTGAYNEQFF. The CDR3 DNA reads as TGTGCCAGCAGAAGATCCGGGACAGGGGCGTACAATGAGCAGTTCTTC.

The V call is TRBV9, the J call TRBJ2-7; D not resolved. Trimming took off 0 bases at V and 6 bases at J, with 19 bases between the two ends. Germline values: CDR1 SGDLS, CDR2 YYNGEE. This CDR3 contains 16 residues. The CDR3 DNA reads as TGTGCCAGCAGCGTAGCTCGCGCCTCGGCACTCGGCGAGCAGTACTTC. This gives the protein CASSVARASALGEQYF.

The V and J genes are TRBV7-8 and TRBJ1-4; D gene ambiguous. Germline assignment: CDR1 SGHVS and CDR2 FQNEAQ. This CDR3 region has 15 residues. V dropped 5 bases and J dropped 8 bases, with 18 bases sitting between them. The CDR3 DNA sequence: TGTGCCAGCAGCGTAGGGCAAAACCCGGAGGAAAAACTGTTTTTT. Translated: CASSVGQNPEEKLFF.

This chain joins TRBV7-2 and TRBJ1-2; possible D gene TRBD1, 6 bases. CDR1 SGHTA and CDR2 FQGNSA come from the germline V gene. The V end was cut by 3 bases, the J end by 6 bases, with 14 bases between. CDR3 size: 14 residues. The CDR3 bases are TGTGCCAGCAGCTTTAAGGGGGAGACCCATGGCTACACCTTC. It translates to CASSFKGETHGYTF.

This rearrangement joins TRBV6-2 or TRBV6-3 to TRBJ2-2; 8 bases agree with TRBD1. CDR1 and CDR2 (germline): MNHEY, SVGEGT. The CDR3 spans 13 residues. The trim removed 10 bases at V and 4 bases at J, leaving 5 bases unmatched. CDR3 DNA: TGTGCCACCAACAGGGGGTCCACCGGGGAGCTGTTTTTT. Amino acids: CATNRGSTGELFF.

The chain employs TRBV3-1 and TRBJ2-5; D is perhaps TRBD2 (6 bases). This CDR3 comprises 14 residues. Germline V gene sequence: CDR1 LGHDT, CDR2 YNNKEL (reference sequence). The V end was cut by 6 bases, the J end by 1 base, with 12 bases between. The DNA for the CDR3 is TGTGCCAGCAGTGTCGGGGGAACCCAAGAGACCCAGTACTTC. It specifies CASSVGGTQETQYF.

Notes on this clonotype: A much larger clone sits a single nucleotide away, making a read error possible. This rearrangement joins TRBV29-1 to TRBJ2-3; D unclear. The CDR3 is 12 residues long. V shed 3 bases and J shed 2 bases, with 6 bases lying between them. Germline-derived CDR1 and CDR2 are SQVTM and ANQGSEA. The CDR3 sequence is CSVDQHTDTQYF. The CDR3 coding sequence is TGCAGCGTTGACCAGCACACAGATACGCAGTATTTT.